What follows are 20 T cell receptor beta chains derived from one specimen sequenced in a study of CD8+ T cells in alopecia areata. Stated treatment: oral pan-JAK inhibitor, 5-10 mg twice daily. It was cDNA, reverse transcribed from extracted RNA, that served as the sequencing template. Some clones are missing from TCRdb's copy, which holds only in-frame ones; the method was immunoSEQ multiplex PCR. The sample holds about 200,000 clones; 58% are singletons and the top ten take 4.5% to 6%. Sequencing used CD4+ T cells sorted from blood, obtained at week 24, from a patient treated with tofacitinib. All receptors derive from a human donor with alopecia areata.

The count of this clone is one. This chain links TRBV27 with TRBJ2-7; 10 bases match TRBD1. V lost 6 bases, J lost 4 bases, and 12 bases stayed unmatched. The CDR3 extends over 16 amino acids. The germline CDR1 and CDR2 sequences are MNHEY and SMNVEV (reference sequence). The CDR3 region is CASRLLRGQGIYEQYF. The CDR3 DNA sequence: TGTGCCAGCAGACTTCTAAGGGGACAGGGGATTTACGAGCAGTACTTC.

The chain combines TRBV7-2 with TRBJ2-5; 12 bases fit TRBD2. Trimming took 2 bases from V and 2 from J; bases not matched to a gene: 3. Per the germline V gene, CDR1 is SGHTA and CDR2 is FQGNSA. There are 16 residues in the CDR3. The CDR3 DNA reads as TGTGCCAGCAGCTTAATCCTAGCGGGAGGGCAAGAGACCCAGTACTTC. This translates into CASSLILAGGQETQYF.

The chain uses TRBV9 and TRBJ1-2, with D hard to call. Germline V gene lookup returns CDR1 SGDLS and CDR2 YYNGEE. The CDR3 spans 13 residues. V lost 3 bases, J lost 5 bases, and 11 bases lay in between. The CDR3 spells CASSGEGSYGYTF. The CDR3 coding sequence is TGTGCCAGCAGCGGAGAAGGATCTTATGGCTACACCTTC. Together with reference TRBV9 and TRBJ1-2, the CDR3 gives the full variable domain: DSGVTQTPKHLITATGQRVTLRCSPRSGDLSVYWYQQSLDQGLQFLIQYYNGEERAKGNILERFSAQQFPDLHSELNLSSLELGDSALYFCASSGEGSYGYTFGSGTRLTVV.

This clone was seen a handful of times. V and J are TRBV7-2 and TRBJ2-1; 8 bases fit TRBD1. V gave up 4 bases and J gave up 3 bases; unmatched junction bases: 2. In germline, CDR1 is SGHTA, CDR2 FQGNSA. The CDR3 loop spans 14 amino acids. The chain's CDR3 is CASSSRGLYNEQFF. The CDR3 DNA reads as TGTGCCAGCAGCTCCAGGGGGCTCTACAATGAGCAGTTCTTC.

This chain uses TRBV27 with TRBJ2-3; TRBD1 aligns across 10 bases. Germline CDR1 reads MNHEY; CDR2 reads SMNVEV (reference sequence). This CDR3 is built from 14 residues. Trimming took 8 bases from V and 2 from J; bases not matched to a gene: 4. In DNA form, the CDR3 reads TGTGCCAGCGGGACAGGGGAGTTCACAGATACGCAGTATTTT. It encodes CASGTGEFTDTQYF.

The chain uses TRBV5-1 and TRBJ2-5; TRBD1 matches 9 bases. The CDR3 loop spans 17 amino acids. Per germline, CDR1 SGHRS and CDR2 YFSETQ. V dropped 4 bases and J dropped 0; count of bases not matched to a gene: 10. The DNA for the CDR3 is TGCGCCAGCAGCCGAAAGACCTGGGACAGGGACCAAGAGACCCAGTACTTC. Protein sequence: CASSRKTWDRDQETQYF.

The chain employs TRBV7-6 and TRBJ2-1, with D perhaps being TRBD1 or TRBD2 (5 bases each). Germline lookup yields CDR1 SGHVS and CDR2 FNYEAQ. The CDR3 spans 19 residues. V was clipped by 3 bases and J by 2 bases, with 23 bases between them. CDR3 sequence reads: CASSFRRPGAILTYNEQFF. The CDR3 DNA reads as TGTGCCAGCAGCTTTCGGAGACCCGGGGCAATACTAACCTACAATGAGCAGTTCTTC.

This rearrangement joins TRBV7-6 to TRBJ1-6; D unresolved. Looked up from germline, CDR1 is SGHVS and CDR2 is FNYEAQ. The CDR3 extends over 14 amino acids. V gave up 0 bases and J gave up 6 bases, with 6 bases separating them. CDR3 region: CASSLALGNSPLHF. In DNA, the CDR3 is TGTGCCAGCAGCTTAGCGCTTGGTAATTCACCCCTCCACTTT.

The chain links TRBV7-2 to TRBJ1-6; 11 bases are shared with TRBD1. V shed 5 bases and J 9 bases; nucleotides not matched to a gene: 9. This CDR3 is 16 amino acids long. Germline V gene sequence: CDR1 SGHTA, CDR2 FQGNSA. CDR3 bases: TGTGCCAGCAGCCCTAGTGGGGACAGGGGGACTTCACCCCTCCACTTT. It yields the protein CASSPSGDRGTSPLHF.

This chain joins TRBV2 and TRBJ2-2; the D gene is possibly TRBD1 (5 bases). The V gene lost 6 bases and the J gene lost 6 bases, with 11 bases spanning the gap. The CDR3 has 13 amino acids. Germline CDR1 reads SNHLY; CDR2 reads FYNNEI. DNA of the CDR3: TGTGCCAGCAGGTTAACAGGCCCCGGGGAGCTGTTTTTT. Translation gives CASRLTGPGELFF.

V is TRBV9 and J is TRBJ1-5; 7 bases map to TRBD1. Germline assignment: CDR1 SGDLS and CDR2 YYNGEE. The CDR3 has 15 residues. V shed 4 bases, J shed 4 bases, and the junction held 8 bases outside the gene matches. CDR3 protein: CASSYGGTANQPQHF. DNA for the CDR3: TGTGCCAGCAGCTATGGTGGGACAGCTAATCAGCCCCAGCATTTT.

This sequence joins TRBV19 and TRBJ1-5; D gene ambiguous. The CDR3 extends over 17 amino acids. V lost 6 bases, J lost 0 bases, and 18 bases lay in between. Looked up from germline, CDR1 is LNHDA and CDR2 is SQIVND (reference sequence). CDR3 DNA sequence: TGTGCCAGTAGCCCCGGGAGACGGGTCATTAGCAATCAGCCCCAGCATTTT. It is translated as CASSPGRRVISNQPQHF.

This clone was picked up many times. The chain couples TRBV29-1 to TRBJ1-1, with D uncertain. Germline assignment: CDR1 SQVTM and CDR2 ANQGSEA. This CDR3 has 11 residues. V was shortened by 7 bases and J by 7 bases, with 13 bases between the two germline ends. DNA of the CDR3: TGCAGCGGCCAAGGTCAGGTTGAAGCTTTCTTT. Translating gives CSGQGQVEAFF.

J is TRBJ2-5 and V is TRBV7-9, with 8 positions matching TRBD1. Germline trimming cut 5 bases from V and 2 bases from J; bases unmatched to any gene: 7. CDR3 length: 15 residues. Germline V gives CDR1 SEHNR, CDR2 FQNEAQ (reference sequence). The CDR3 DNA follows: TGTGCCAGCAGCCCTCCCAGGGGGCTGCAAGAGACCCAGTACTTC. Its protein is CASSPPRGLQETQYF.

In this sample, this clone turned up many times. The J gene is TRBJ2-3, the V gene TRBV18; 8 bases are shared with TRBD1. The CDR3 is 15 residues long. The trim removed 4 bases at V and 6 bases at J, leaving 9 bases unmatched. Looked up from germline, CDR1 is KGHSH and CDR2 is LQKENI. The CDR3 DNA follows: TGTGCCAGCTCACAACCGGGACAGGAGGCCGATACGCAGTATTTT. This sequence encodes CASSQPGQEADTQYF.

The J gene is TRBJ1-5, the V gene TRBV10-3; possibly TRBD1 for D (5 bases). This CDR3 has 15 residues. The V gene's germline CDR1 is ENHRY and CDR2 SYGVKD. Trimming pared 2 bases from V and 1 base from J, leaving 9 bases between. This CDR3 is CAISEEGASNQPQHF. The DNA for the CDR3 is TGTGCCATCAGTGAGGAAGGGGCGAGCAATCAGCCCCAGCATTTT.

The chain couples TRBV5-1 to TRBJ2-5; possibly TRBD1 for D (5 bases). The ends were cut back, 4 bases at V and 1 base at J, with 20 bases in the middle. CDR3 length equals 17 residues. CDR1 and CDR2 (germline): SGHRS, YFSETQ. CDR3 loop: CASSPGQGQIGQETQYF. CDR3 DNA sequence: TGCGCCAGCAGCCCAGGACAAGGACAAATAGGCCAAGAGACCCAGTACTTC.

The rearrangement joins TRBV7-9 to TRBJ1-1; the D gene is possibly TRBD1 (5 bases). Trimming removed 3 bases at V and 11 bases at J, with 16 bases between. CDR1 is SEHNR and CDR2 is FQNEAQ in the germline V gene (reference sequence). CDR3 length equals 13 residues. The chain's CDR3 is CASSFRDRDAAFF. CDR3 sequence (DNA): TGTGCCAGCAGCTTCCGGGACCGCGATGCGGCTTTCTTT.

The chain recombines TRBV6-5 with TRBJ2-1; D is unresolved. Germline CDR1 and CDR2: MNHEY and SVGAGI. The CDR3 is 11 amino acids. V lost 5 bases to trimming and J lost 12 bases, with 11 bases between them. The CDR3 region is CASSMLGLQFF. The CDR3 DNA reads TGTGCCAGCAGTATGTTAGGGCTGCAGTTCTTC.

The chain joins TRBV10-3 to TRBJ2-5; D remains unclear. This CDR3 is built from 13 residues. Trimming shortened V by 8 bases and J by 2 bases, and 12 bases separated the two germline ends. Germline CDR1 ENHRY, CDR2 SYGVKD. Here the CDR3 reads CAIGENRQETQYF. CDR3 in DNA: TGTGCCATCGGGGAAAATAGGCAAGAGACCCAGTACTTC.